This T cell receptor (beta chain) derives from a study of STAT5B mutations in CD4+ large granular lymphocyte leukemia. Study-wide results and caveats: Patient CD4-sorted repertoires looked more clonal than healthy CD4+ repertoires, even without putative leukemic clones. Main leukemic clonotypes were patient-specific, but 20% to 25% appeared at low frequency elsewhere. Compared with healthy controls (2/35), patient top clones favored TRBV06 (8/27).

This clone was detected only once. The antigen is unknown. Authors' analysis steps: A productive frequency of 2.59 x 10-5 was the lowest detectable. Measured with immunoSEQ multiplex PCR; TCRdb has only the in-frame clones, and not every one. D and trimming come from the DNA, and the V and J calls and clone size come from that table. The table lists roughly 21,000 clones, roughly 77% of them singletons. This CDR3 comprises 13 residues. Trimming left V 2 bases short and J 5 bases short, with 9 bases between. Germline lookup yields CDR1 LGHNA and CDR2 YSLEER. What was sequenced was CD4+ T cells from blood buffy coats. The chain employs TRBV4-3 and TRBJ1-1; D uncertain. The receptor's source is a human donor in good health. The CDR3 region is CASSQTTRTEAFF. The CDR3 DNA follows: TGCGCCAGCAGCCAAACAACCCGGACTGAAGCTTTCTTT.